This T cell receptor beta chain is drawn from a study of liver allograft versus peripheral blood T cells. As for the study in general: Transplanted-liver and recipient peripheral blood T cell receptor repertoires were compared. Broader study findings: Peripheral blood T cell receptor repertoires reportedly differed from those found within liver allografts.

This clonotype was detected ten times or more. The target antigen is unknown. The CDR3 is made up of 15 amino acids. Deletions cut 5 bases from V and 0 bases from J, with 8 bases between. CDR1 and CDR2 from the germline V gene are PRHDT and FYEKMQ (reference sequence). TCRdb itself ran the reads through MiXCR, one entry per CDR3 protein. Here the sample spans around 10,000 distinct CDR3 sequences, approximately 19% being singletons. The chain links TRBV13 to TRBJ2-6, with D unclear. The origin of this receptor is a human patient who had a liver transplant. Some T cells may arise from the graft donor. The CDR3 DNA is TGTGCCAGCAGCCCCAGAGTCTCTGGGGCCAACGTCCTGACTTTC. Translating gives CASSPRVSGANVLTF.